This is a list of T cell receptor beta chains from one sample in a study of T-cell memory formation after mild COVID-19. TCRdb reanalysed the 5' RACE reads using MiXCR and keeps one entry per CDR3 protein. The sample lists about 150,000 distinct CDR3 sequences; 10% to 15% were seen once. Source material: PBMCs or a T cell subset sorted from them (not recorded which). The receptor set was obtained from a man between 18 and 29 years old who had mild COVID-19 (a few samples of this study predate the infection). Cell type and time point are not known. CDR3s include the opening cysteine and the closing phenylalanine or tryptophan. A D gene is named only where the DNA matches it firmly. Size is omitted from some rows. Given values are once, few, many or a class for expanded clones.

abundance,d_gene,len,j_gene,v_gene,CDR3nt,CDR3aa
NA,NA,11,TRBJ1-2,TRBV7-9,TGTGCCAGCAGCTCCGGTGGAGACTGCACCTTC,CASSSGGDCTF
few,TRBD1,16,TRBJ2-3,TRBV7-2,TGTGCCAGCAGCTTAGCGGGACAGGGTTTCACAGATACGCAGTATTTT,CASSLAGQGFTDTQYF
few,NA,13,TRBJ2-2,TRBV4-1,TGCGCCAGCAGCCAGGAGGCCACCGGGGAGCTGTTTTTT,CASSQEATGELFF
NA,NA,15,TRBJ2-1,TRBV10-3,TGTGCCATCACCCTGATGCCGGCACAATACAATGAGCAGTTCTTC,CAITLMPAQYNEQFF
few,NA,13,TRBJ1-1,TRBV5-1,TGCGCCAGCAGCCGACAGGACGGTACTGAAGCTTTCTTT,CASSRQDGTEAFF
few,NA,14,TRBJ2-3,TRBV2,TGTGCCAGCACCCAGGTGGTGCGGACAGATACGCAGTATTTT,CASTQVVRTDTQYF
few,TRBD1,15,TRBJ1-6,TRBV7-2,TGTGCCAGCAGCTTATCCGGGACAGTGGGATCACCCCTCCACTTT,CASSLSGTVGSPLHF
NA,NA,16,TRBJ2-3,TRBV6-2/TRBV6-3,TGTGCCAGCAGTTACTCGCGAGGGACTAGCACAGATACGCAGTATTTT,CASSYSRGTSTDTQYF
NA,NA,11,TRBJ2-7,TRBV20-1,TGCAGTGCTAGCATACAATACGAGCAGTACTTC,CSASIQYEQYF
few,NA,13,TRBJ2-1,TRBV25-1,TGTGCCAGCAGTGAAAGGACTCTTGGTGAGCAGTTCTTC,CASSERTLGEQFF
few,NA,14,TRBJ2-3,TRBV5-1,TGCGCCAGCAGCTCTCCGCAGATCACAGATACGCAGTATTTT,CASSSPQITDTQYF
NA,NA,13,TRBJ1-5,TRBV5-1,TGCGCCAGCAGCCTACAGGGACGTCAGCCCCAGCATTTT,CASSLQGRQPQHF
many,TRBD2,16,TRBJ2-3,TRBV5-4,TGTGCCAGCAGCTTCTGGAACGGGGGGGCTGGAGATACGCAGTATTTT,CASSFWNGGAGDTQYF
few,NA,16,TRBJ2-5,TRBV12-3/TRBV12-4,TGTGCCAGCAGTTTTTCGGTTCAGCTGTACCAAGAGACCCAGTACTTC,CASSFSVQLYQETQYF
few,NA,13,TRBJ1-1,TRBV2,TGTGCCAGCAGAGAAAACAGGAACACTGAAGCTTTCTTT,CASRENRNTEAFF
NA,TRBD2,13,TRBJ2-1,TRBV10-3,TGTGCCACTAGCGGGGGAGGTGTGAATGAGCAGTTCTTC,CATSGGGVNEQFF
NA,NA,15,TRBJ1-3,TRBV12-3/TRBV12-4,TGTGCCAGCAGTCTCCGTCGCGGGGGGCGGGACACCATATATTTT,CASSLRRGGRDTIYF
NA,NA,13,TRBJ1-6,TRBV7-9,TGTGCCAGCAGCTTCGGTCCCCCAGGCCCCCTCCACTTT,CASSFGPPGPLHF
few,NA,14,TRBJ1-4,TRBV6-5,TGTGCCAGCAGAGACAGTGCAACTAATGAAAAACTGTTTTTT,CASRDSATNEKLFF
many,NA,16,TRBJ2-5,TRBV5-4,TGTGCCAGCAGCCCGCGCGGACAGCAATCTAAAGAGACCCAGTACTTC,CASSPRGQQSKETQYF
NA,TRBD1,15,TRBJ1-3,TRBV3-1,TGTGCCAGCAGTACGACAGGGTTGTCTGGAAACACCATATATTTT,CASSTTGLSGNTIYF
NA,NA,14,TRBJ1-1,TRBV5-5,TGTGCCAGCAGCATCTCCACAGGGAACACTGAAGCTTTCTTT,CASSISTGNTEAFF
few,NA,16,TRBJ1-2,TRBV4-2,TGTGCCAGCAGCCCACCCCGCGGGGGAGGAATCTATGGCTACACCTTC,CASSPPRGGGIYGYTF
few,TRBD1,20,TRBJ1-6,TRBV4-1,TGCGCCAGCAGCCAAGATTTTAAGGCAGGGGGCTTCTCCTATAATTCACCCCTCCACTTT,CASSQDFKAGGFSYNSPLHF
NA,NA,15,TRBJ1-1,TRBV3-2,TGTGCCAGCAGCCAGGCGACCGCGGGTAACACTGAAGCTTTCTTT,CASSQATAGNTEAFF
NA,NA,17,TRBJ2-5,TRBV7-9,TGTGCCAGCAGCCCGGGACCGGCATCCAGCTTCTCGGAGACCCAGTACTTC,CASSPGPASSFSETQYF
few,TRBD2,15,TRBJ2-1,TRBV7-8,TGTGCCAGCAGTCTCCGGGGGGGCCACTACAATGAGCAGTTCTTC,CASSLRGGHYNEQFF
NA,NA,14,TRBJ1-6,TRBV28,TGTGCCAGCAGTCCGAACAGGATCAATTCACCCCTCCACTTT,CASSPNRINSPLHF
few,TRBD2,15,TRBJ2-5,TRBV7-2,TGTGCCAGCAGCTTTAAGACTAGCGGGACCCCGACCCAGTACTTC,CASSFKTSGTPTQYF
NA,TRBD1,15,TRBJ1-2,TRBV7-2,TGTGCCAGCAGCTTTTCCGGGACAGGGGTGGATGACTACACCTTC,CASSFSGTGVDDYTF
NA,NA,15,TRBJ2-1,TRBV11-3,TGTGCCAGCAGCTTAGCGGGGGACGTCCACAATGAGCAGTTCTTC,CASSLAGDVHNEQFF
NA,NA,13,TRBJ1-2,TRBV6-5,TGTGCCAGCAGTTACAGAGTTAACTATGGCTACACCTTC,CASSYRVNYGYTF
few,NA,15,TRBJ2-1,TRBV7-8,TGTGCCAGCAGCTTAGACCCCCAGGGCTACAATGAGCAGTTCTTC,CASSLDPQGYNEQFF
NA,NA,15,TRBJ1-1,TRBV20-1,TGCAGTGCTAGAGATTGGAGAGGGCGAGGCACTGAAGCTTTCTTT,CSARDWRGRGTEAFF
many,TRBD2,17,TRBJ2-5,TRBV5-1,TGCGCCAGCAGCTGGACTAGCGGGGGGTCAGGAGGGGAGACCCAGTACTTC,CASSWTSGGSGGETQYF
few,NA,14,TRBJ2-6,TRBV6-2/TRBV6-3,TGTGCCAGCAGTTGGTTCTCTGGGGCCAACGTCCTGACTTTC,CASSWFSGANVLTF
few,TRBD1,14,TRBJ2-3,TRBV5-1,TGCGCCAGCGGCGGACAGGGGGCTGTTGATACGCAGTATTTT,CASGGQGAVDTQYF
NA,NA,15,TRBJ1-1,TRBV10-3,TGTGCCATCAGTGAGCAAATCTACAAGAACACTGAAGCTTTCTTT,CAISEQIYKNTEAFF
few,NA,19,TRBJ2-6,TRBV28,TGTGCCAGCACTATGATGGGGCAGAGGACCCTCTCTGGGGCCAACGTCCTGACTTTC,CASTMMGQRTLSGANVLTF
few,NA,16,TRBJ2-5,TRBV4-2,TGTGCCAGCAGCCAGGTCCCGGGGGTGTACCAAGAGACCCAGTACTTC,CASSQVPGVYQETQYF
few,NA,13,TRBJ2-2,TRBV9,TGTGCCAGCAGCGTAGTAGGAACCGGGGAGCTGTTTTTT,CASSVVGTGELFF
many,NA,13,TRBJ1-2,TRBV6-6,TGTGCCAGCAGACCTAGGGGGGATTATGGCTACACCTTC,CASRPRGDYGYTF
NA,NA,14,TRBJ1-2,TRBV20-1,TGCAGTGCTATTAATCGGTGGGGGGACTATGGCTACACCTTC,CSAINRWGDYGYTF
NA,NA,14,TRBJ2-5,TRBV5-1,TGCGCCAGCAGCTTGGCACAGCTCCAAGAGACCCAGTACTTC,CASSLAQLQETQYF
NA,NA,13,TRBJ1-1,TRBV12-3/TRBV12-4,TGTGCCAGCAGTTCGGACGGGGGCACTGAAGCTTTCTTT,CASSSDGGTEAFF
few,NA,15,TRBJ2-2,TRBV28,TGTGCCAGCAAACGCAAGGGTACCCGGACCGGGGAGCTGTTTTTT,CASKRKGTRTGELFF
few,TRBD1,15,TRBJ2-1,TRBV2,TGTGCCAGCAGTGACGGGACAGGGGGGTTCAATGAGCAGTTCTTC,CASSDGTGGFNEQFF